Reported below is one TCR beta chain. Its specificity is unknown. This record comes from a study of read filtering for tumor transcriptome and immune sequencing. Findings of the study overall: Compared with RNA-seq, IR-seq gave much higher clonotype depth and reliability. IR-seq and RNA-seq agreed better without single-read clonotypes. The CD138-negative fraction was mixed bone marrow immune cells, not pure T cells.

The library was built from about 400 ng RNA with molecular barcoded adaptors for alpha/delta and beta/gamma chains. TCRdb re-analysed the reads in MiXCR, keeping a single row per CDR3 protein. The repertoire holds 100,000 to 150,000 distinct CDR3 sequences, with 10% to 15% as singletons. Germline assignment: CDR1 MGHRA and CDR2 YSYEKL. V was pared by 9 bases and J by 8 bases, with 23 bases between. This CDR3 has 15 residues. The source material was a population of CD138-negative cells sorted from bone marrow. The chain combines TRBV4-1 with TRBJ2-1; D call uncertain. The clonotype was recovered from a donor aged 40 or older with multiple myeloma. CDR3 coding DNA: TGCGCCAGTAGGCCCTTAGAGAAAGCTAACGATGAGCAGTTCTTC. This gives the protein CASRPLEKANDEQFF.